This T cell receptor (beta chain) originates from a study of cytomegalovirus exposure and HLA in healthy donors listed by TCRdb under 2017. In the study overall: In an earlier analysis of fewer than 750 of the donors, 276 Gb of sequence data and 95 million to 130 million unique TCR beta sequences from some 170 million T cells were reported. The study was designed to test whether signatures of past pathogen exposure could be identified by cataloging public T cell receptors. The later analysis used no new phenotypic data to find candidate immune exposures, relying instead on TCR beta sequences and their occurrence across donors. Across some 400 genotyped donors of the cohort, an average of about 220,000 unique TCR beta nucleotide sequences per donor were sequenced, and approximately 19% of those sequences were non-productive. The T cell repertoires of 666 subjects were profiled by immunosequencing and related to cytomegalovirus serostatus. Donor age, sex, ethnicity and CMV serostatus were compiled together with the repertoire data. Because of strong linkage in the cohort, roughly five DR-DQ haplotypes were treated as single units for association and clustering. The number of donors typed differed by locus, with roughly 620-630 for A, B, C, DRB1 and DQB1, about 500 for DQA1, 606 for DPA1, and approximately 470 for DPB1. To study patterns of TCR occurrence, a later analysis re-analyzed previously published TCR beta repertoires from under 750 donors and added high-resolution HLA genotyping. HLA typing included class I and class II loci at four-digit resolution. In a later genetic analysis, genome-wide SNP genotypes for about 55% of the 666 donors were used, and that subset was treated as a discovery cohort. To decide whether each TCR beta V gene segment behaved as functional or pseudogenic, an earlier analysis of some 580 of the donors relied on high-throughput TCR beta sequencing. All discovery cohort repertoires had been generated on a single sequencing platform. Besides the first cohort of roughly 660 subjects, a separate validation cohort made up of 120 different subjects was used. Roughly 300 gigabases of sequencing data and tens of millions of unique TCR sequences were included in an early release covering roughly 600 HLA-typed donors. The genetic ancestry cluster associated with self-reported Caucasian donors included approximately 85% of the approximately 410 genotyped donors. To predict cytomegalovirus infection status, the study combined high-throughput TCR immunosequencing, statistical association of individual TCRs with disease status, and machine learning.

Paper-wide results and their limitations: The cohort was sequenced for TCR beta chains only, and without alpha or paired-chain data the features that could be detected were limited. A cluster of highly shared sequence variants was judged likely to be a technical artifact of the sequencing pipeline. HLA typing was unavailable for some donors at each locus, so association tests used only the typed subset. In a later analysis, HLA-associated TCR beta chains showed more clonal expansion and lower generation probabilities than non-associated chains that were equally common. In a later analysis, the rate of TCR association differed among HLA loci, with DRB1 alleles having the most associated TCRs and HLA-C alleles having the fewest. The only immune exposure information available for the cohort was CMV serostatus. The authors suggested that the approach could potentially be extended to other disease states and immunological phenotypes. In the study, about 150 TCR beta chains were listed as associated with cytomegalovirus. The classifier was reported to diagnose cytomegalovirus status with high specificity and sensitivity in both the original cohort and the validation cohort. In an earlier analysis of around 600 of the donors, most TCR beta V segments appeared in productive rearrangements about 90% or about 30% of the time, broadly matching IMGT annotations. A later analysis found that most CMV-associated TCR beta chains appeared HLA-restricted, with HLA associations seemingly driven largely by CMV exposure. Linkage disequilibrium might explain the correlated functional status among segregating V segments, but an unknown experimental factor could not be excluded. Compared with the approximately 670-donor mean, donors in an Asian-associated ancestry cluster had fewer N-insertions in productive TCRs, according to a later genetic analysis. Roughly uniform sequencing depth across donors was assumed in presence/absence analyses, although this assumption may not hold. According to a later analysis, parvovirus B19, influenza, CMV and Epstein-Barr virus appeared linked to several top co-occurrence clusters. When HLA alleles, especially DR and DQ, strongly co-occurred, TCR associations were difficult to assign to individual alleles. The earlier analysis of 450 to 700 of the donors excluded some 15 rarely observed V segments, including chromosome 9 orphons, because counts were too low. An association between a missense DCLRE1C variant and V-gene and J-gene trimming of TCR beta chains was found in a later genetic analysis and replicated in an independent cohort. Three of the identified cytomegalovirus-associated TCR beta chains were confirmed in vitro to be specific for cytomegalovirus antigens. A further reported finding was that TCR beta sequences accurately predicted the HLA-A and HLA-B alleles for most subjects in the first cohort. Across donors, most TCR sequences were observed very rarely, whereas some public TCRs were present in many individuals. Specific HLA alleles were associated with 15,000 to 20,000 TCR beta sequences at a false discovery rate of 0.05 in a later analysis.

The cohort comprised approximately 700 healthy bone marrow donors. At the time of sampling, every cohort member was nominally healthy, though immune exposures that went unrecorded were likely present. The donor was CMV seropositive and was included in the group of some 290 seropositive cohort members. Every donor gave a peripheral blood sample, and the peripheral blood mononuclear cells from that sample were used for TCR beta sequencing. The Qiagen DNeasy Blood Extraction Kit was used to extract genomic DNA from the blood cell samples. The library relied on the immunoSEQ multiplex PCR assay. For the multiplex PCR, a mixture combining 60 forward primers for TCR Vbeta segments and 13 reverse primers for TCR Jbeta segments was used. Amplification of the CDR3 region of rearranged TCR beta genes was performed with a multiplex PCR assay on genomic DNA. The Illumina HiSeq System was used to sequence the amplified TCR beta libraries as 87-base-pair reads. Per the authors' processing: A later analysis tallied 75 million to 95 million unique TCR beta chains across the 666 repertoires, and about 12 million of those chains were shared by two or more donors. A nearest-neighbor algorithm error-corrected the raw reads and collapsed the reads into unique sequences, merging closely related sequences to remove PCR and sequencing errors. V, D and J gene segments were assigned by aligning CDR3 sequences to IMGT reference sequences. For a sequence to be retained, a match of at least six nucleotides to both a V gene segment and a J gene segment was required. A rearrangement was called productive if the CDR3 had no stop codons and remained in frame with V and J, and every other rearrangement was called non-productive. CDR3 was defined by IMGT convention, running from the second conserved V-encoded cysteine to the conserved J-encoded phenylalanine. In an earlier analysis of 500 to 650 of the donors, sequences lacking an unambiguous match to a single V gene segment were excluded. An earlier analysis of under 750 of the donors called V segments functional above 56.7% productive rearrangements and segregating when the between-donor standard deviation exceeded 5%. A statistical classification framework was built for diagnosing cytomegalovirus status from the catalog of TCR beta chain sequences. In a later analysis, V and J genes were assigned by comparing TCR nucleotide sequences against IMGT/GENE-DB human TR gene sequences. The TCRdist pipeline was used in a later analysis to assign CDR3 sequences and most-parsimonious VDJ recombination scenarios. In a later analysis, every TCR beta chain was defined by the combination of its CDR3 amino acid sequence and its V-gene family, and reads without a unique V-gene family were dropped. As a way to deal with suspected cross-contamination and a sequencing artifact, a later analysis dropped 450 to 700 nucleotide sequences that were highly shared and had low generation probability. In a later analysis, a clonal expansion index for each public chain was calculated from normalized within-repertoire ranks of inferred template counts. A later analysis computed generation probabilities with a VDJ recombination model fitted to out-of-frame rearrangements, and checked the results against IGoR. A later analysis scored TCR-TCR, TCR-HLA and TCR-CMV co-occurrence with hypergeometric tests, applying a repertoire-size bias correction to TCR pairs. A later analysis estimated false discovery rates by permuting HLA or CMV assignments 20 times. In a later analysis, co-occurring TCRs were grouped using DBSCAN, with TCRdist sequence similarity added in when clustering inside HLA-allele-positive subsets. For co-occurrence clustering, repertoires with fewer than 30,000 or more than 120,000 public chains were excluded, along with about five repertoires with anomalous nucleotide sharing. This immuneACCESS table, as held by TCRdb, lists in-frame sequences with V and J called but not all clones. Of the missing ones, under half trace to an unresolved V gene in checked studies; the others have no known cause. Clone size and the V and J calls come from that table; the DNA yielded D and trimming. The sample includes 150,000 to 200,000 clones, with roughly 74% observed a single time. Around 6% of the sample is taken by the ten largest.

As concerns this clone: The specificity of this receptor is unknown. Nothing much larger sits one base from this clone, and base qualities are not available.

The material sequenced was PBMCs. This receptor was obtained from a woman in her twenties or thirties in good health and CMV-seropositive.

The CDR3 has the sequence CASSLDRKREGRVPDEQYF. The DNA sequence is TGTGCCAGCAGCTTAGATCGGAAACGGGAGGGCCGGGTCCCCGACGAGCAGTACTTC. The chain is made from TRBV11-3 and TRBJ2-7, with 8 middle bases fitting TRBD2. The CDR3 runs 19 amino acids, cysteine and phenylalanine included. The read is trimmed to its CDR3 DNA, 57 bases read in frame from base 1. Here V drops 0 bases and J drops 5 bases, and the junction holds 18 bases not matched to any gene. CDR1 and CDR2 (SGHNT, YENEEA) derive from the germline V gene.